The rows below give T cell receptor beta chains drawn from one sample of a study of T cell changes during pregnancy in multiple sclerosis. The assay was immunoSEQ multiplex PCR, and TCRdb's table has in-frame clones only and misses some. Of about 31,000 clones listed, 80% to 90% are singletons. Sample: CD8+ T cells from peripheral blood mononuclear cells, taken before pregnancy. These receptors all stem from a female donor with multiple sclerosis, enrolled in a pregnancy study. Each CDR3 is given with its conserved first and last residue. D genes are given only for firm matches. Clone size, where shown, is once, few, many, or a class for clones that have expanded.

size	D	V	J	DNA	CDR3
NA	TRBD1	TRBV9	TRBJ1-2	TGTGCCAGCAGCGCCGACAGGGGGCATGGCTATGGCTACACCTTC	CASSADRGHGYGYTF
NA	NA	TRBV5-6	TRBJ2-5	TGTGCCAGCAGCTTCCTGACTGAGACCCAGTACTTC	CASSFLTETQYF
NA	TRBD2	TRBV25-1	TRBJ2-7	TGTGCCAGCAGTGATATTACTGAAGCGGGAGAATCCGAGCAGTACTTC	CASSDITEAGESEQYF
NA	NA	TRBV7-9	TRBJ2-2	TGTGCCAGCAGCTTCATGCGCTCGACAGCAAGCGAAACCCCGGAGCTGTTTTTT	CASSFMRSTASETPELFF
NA	NA	TRBV7-8	TRBJ2-3	TGTGCCAGCAGCTTAGAACAGAACACAGATACGCAGTATTTT	CASSLEQNTDTQYF
NA	NA	TRBV7-3	TRBJ1-2	TGTGCCAGCAGCTCCGACAGCCGCTATGGCTACACCTTC	CASSSDSRYGYTF
once	TRBD2	TRBV18	TRBJ2-7	TGTGCCAGCTTCAACCCGGGGGGCGAGCAGTACTTC	CASFNPGGEQYF
NA	NA	TRBV29-1	TRBJ2-2	TGCAGCGTATTTACCGGGGCCGGGGAGCTGTTTTTT	CSVFTGAGELFF
NA	NA	TRBV6-1	TRBJ2-7	TGTGCCAGCAGCACAGGGCGCACCTCCTACGAGCAGTACTTC	CASSTGRTSYEQYF
few	NA	TRBV27	TRBJ2-1	TGTGCCAGCTCCCCCTTATCCTCCTACAATGAGCAGTTCTTC	CASSPLSSYNEQFF
NA	NA	TRBV7-9	TRBJ2-3	TGTGCCAGCAGCTTAGGGGTAGGAGTGGATACGCAGTATTTT	CASSLGVGVDTQYF
NA	NA	TRBV4-2	TRBJ2-3	TGTGCCAGCAGCGAGGGGGATCCTAGCACAGATACGCAGTATTTT	CASSEGDPSTDTQYF
NA	TRBD1	TRBV9	TRBJ2-7	TGTGCCAGCAGCGTAGAAGGGGGCGGCGAGCAGTACTTC	CASSVEGGGEQYF
NA	NA	TRBV28	TRBJ1-1	TGTGCCAGCAGTTTTTTCGAGGACACTGAAGCTTTCTTT	CASSFFEDTEAFF
NA	NA	TRBV6-5	TRBJ2-3	TGTGCCAGCTTGGACAGCGGCACAGATACGCAGTATTTT	CASLDSGTDTQYF